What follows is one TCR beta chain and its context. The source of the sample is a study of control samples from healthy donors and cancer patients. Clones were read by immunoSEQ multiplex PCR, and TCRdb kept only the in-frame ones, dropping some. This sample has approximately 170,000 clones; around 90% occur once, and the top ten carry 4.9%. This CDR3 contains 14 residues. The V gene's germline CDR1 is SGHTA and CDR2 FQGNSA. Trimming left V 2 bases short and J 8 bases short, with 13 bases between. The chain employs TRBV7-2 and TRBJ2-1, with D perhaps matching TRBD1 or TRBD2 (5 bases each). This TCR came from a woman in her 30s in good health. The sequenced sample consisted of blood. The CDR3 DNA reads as TGTGCCAGCAGCTTAAGGGACCTAGGGGATGAGCAGTTCTTC. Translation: CASSLRDLGDEQFF.